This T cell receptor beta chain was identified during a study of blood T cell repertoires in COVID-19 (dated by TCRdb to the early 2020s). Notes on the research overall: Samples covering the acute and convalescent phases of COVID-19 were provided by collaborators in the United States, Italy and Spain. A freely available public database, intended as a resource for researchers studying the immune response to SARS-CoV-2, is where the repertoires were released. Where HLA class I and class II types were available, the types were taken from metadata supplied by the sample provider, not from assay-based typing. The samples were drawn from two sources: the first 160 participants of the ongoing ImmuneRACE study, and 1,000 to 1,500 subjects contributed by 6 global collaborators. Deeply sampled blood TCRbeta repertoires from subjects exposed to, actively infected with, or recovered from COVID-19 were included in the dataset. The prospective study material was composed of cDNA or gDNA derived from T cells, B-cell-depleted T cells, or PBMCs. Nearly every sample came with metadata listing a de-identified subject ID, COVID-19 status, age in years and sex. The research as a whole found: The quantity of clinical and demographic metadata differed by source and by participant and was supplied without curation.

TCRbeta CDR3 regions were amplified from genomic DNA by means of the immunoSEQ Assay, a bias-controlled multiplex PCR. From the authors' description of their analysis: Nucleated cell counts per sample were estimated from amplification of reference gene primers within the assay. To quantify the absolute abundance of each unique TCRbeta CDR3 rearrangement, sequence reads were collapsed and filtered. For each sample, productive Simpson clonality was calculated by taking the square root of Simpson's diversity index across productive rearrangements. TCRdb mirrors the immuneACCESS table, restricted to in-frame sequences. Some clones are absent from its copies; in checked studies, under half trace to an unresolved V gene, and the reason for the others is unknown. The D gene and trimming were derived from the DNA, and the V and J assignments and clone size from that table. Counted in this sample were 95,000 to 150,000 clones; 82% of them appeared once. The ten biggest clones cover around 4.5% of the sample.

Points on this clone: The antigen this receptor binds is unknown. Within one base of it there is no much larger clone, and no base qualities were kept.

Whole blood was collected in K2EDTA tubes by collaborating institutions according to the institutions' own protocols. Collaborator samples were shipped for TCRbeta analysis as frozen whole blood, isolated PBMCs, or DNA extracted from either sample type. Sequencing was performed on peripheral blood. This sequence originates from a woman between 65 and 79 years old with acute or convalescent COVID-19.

The DNA reads as follows: TGCGCCAGCAGCAGGGCAGGGTACAATGAGCAGTTCTTC. This translates into CASSRAGYNEQFF. Recombination connected TRBV4-1 to TRBJ2-1, with a weak D call of TRBD1 (5 bases match). V sheds 5 bases and J sheds 4 bases, leaving 9 bases between their ends. The CDR3 sequence holds 13 residues, the cysteine and phenylalanine included. Here the CDR3 DNA is all that survives: 39 bases in frame from base 1. Taken from the germline V gene, the CDR1 and CDR2 loops are MGHRA and YSYEKL.